This T cell receptor (beta chain) was recovered during a study of CD8 T cells in ankylosing spondylitis. TCRdb ran MiXCR on the 5' RACE reads and lists one entry per CDR3 protein. The table shows about 240,000 distinct CDR3 sequences, with 8% to 9.5% occurring only once. The CDR3 extends over 14 amino acids. The V end lost 7 bases, the J end lost 1 base, and 16 bases lay between the germline ends. Germline CDR1 reads SQVTM; CDR2 reads ANQGSEA. Broader study findings: Existing reports had already noted some motif variants in reactive arthritis synovial fluid and blood. It appeared that ankylosing spondylitis blood was characterized by a TCR beta motif of roughly 8 highly homologous variants.

This clonotype has just a few counts. The antigen is undetermined. This chain links TRBV29-1 with TRBJ1-1, with D perhaps TRBD1 (5 bases). Material: blood, either unsorted or a sorted T cell fraction (not recorded which). This TCR derives from a male donor with ankylosing spondylitis or in good health (not recorded which). Here the CDR3 reads CSARDGEGNTEAFF. In DNA form, the CDR3 reads TGCAGCGCTCGGGACGGAGAAGGGAACACTGAAGCTTTCTTT.